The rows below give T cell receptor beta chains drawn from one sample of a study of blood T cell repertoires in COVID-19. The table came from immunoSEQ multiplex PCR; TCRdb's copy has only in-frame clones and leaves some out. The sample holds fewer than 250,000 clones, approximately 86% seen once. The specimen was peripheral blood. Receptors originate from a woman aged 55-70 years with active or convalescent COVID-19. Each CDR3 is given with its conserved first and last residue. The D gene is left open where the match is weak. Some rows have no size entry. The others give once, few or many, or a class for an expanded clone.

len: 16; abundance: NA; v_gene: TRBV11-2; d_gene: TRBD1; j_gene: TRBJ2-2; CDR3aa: CASSFGDRGFTGELFF; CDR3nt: TGTGCCAGCAGCTTTGGAGACAGGGGTTTTACCGGGGAGCTGTTTTTT
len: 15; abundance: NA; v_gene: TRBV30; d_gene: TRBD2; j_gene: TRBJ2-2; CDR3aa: CAWNPGLAGAGELFF; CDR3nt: TGTGCCTGGAATCCGGGACTAGCGGGGGCCGGGGAGCTGTTTTTT
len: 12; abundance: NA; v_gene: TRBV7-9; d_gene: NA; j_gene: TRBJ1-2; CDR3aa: CASSLSGLGYTF; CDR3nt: TGTGCCAGCAGCTTATCGGGTCTCGGCTACACCTTC
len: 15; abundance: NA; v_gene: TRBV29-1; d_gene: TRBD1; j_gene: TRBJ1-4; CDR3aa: CSALPTGSTNEKLFF; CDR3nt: TGCAGCGCGTTGCCGACAGGGTCAACTAATGAAAAACTGTTTTTT
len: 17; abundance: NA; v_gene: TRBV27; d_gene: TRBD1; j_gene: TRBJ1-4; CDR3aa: CASSLLGTEATNEKLFF; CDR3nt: TGTGCCAGCAGCCTACTGGGGACAGAAGCAACTAATGAAAAACTGTTTTTT
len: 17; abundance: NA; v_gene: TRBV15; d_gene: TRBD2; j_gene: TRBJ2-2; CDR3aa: CATSRDATSGNTGELFF; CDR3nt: TGTGCCACCAGCAGAGACGCGACTAGCGGGAACACCGGGGAGCTGTTTTTT
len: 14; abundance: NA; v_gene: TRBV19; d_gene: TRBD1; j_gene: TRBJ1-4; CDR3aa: CASSIRDSGEKLFF; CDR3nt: TGTGCCAGTAGTATCAGGGACAGCGGAGAAAAACTGTTTTTT
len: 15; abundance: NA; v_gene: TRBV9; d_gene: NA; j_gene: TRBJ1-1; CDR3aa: CASSADGQLNTEAFF; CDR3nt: TGTGCCAGCAGCGCAGACGGACAGTTGAACACTGAAGCTTTCTTT
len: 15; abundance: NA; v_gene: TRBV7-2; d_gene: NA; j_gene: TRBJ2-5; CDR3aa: CASILAGLGGETQYF; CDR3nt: TGTGCCAGCATCCTAGCCGGACTAGGGGGGGAGACCCAGTACTTC
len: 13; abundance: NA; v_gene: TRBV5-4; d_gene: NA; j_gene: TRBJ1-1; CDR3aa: CASSIDRNTEAFF; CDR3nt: TGTGCCAGCAGTATCGACAGAAACACTGAAGCTTTCTTT
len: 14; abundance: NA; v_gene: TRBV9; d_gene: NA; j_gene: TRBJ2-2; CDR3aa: CASSVAPGTGELFF; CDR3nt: TGTGCCAGCAGCGTAGCCCCGGGGACCGGGGAGCTGTTTTTT
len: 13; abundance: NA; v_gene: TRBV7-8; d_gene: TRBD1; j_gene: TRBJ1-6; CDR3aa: CASGRDRGSPLHF; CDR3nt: TGTGCCAGCGGCCGGGACAGGGGGTCACCCCTCCACTTT
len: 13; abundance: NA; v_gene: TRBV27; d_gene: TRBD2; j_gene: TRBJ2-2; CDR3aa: CASSLGGGGELFF; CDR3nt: TGTGCCAGCAGCCTCGGCGGGGGCGGGGAGCTGTTTTTT
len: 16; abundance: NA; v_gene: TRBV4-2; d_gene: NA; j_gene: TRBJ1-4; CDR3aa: CASSQPSAGGNEKLFF; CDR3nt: TGTGCCAGCAGCCAACCCTCGGCGGGAGGTAATGAAAAACTGTTTTTT
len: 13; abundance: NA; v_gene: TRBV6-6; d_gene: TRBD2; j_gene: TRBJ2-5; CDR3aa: CASSAGGRETQYF; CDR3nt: TGTGCCAGCTCGGCGGGGGGGCGTGAGACCCAGTACTTC
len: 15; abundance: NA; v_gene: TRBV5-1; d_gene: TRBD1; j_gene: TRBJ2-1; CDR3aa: CASSSGQGELNEQFF; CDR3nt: TGCGCCAGCAGCTCGGGACAGGGGGAGTTAAATGAGCAGTTCTTC
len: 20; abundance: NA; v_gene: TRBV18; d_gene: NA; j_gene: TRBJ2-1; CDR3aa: CASSPRGPRGASGAYNEQFF; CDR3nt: TGTGCCAGCTCACCCAGGGGGCCAAGGGGCGCTAGCGGAGCCTACAATGAGCAGTTCTTC
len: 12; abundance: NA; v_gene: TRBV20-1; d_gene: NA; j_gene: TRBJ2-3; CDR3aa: CSASPNTDTQYF; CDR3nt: TGCAGTGCTAGTCCCAACACAGATACGCAGTATTTT
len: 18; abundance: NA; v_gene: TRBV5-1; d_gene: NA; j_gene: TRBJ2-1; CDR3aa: CASSFPMDVGLEYNEQFF; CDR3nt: TGCGCCAGCAGCTTCCCCATGGACGTCGGACTGGAATACAATGAGCAGTTCTTC
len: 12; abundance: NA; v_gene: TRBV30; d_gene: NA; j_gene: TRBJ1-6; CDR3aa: CAWSPRRSPLHF; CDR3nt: TGTGCCTGGAGTCCGCGCCGGTCACCCCTCCACTTT
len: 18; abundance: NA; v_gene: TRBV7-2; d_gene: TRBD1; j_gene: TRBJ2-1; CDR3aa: CASSSRDRGLKRLDEQFF; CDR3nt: TGTGCCAGCAGCTCCCGGGACAGGGGCCTTAAACGTTTGGATGAGCAGTTCTTC
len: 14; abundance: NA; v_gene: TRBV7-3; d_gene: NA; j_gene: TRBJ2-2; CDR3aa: CASRRTLNTGELFF; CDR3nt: TGTGCCAGCAGGCGGACTTTGAACACCGGGGAGCTGTTTTTT
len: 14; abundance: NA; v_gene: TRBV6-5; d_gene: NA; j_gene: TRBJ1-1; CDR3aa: CASSYSGVGTEAFF; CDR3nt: TGTGCCAGCAGTTACTCAGGGGTCGGTACTGAAGCTTTCTTT
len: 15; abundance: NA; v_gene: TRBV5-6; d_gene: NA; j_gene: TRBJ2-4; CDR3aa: CASSLPSGSKNIQYF; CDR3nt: TGTGCCAGCAGCTTGCCCAGCGGGTCCAAAAACATTCAGTACTTC
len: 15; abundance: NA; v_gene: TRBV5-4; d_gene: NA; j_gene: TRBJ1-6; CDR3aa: CASSLERQDNSPLHF; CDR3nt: TGTGCCAGCAGCTTGGAAAGACAGGATAATTCACCCCTCCACTTT
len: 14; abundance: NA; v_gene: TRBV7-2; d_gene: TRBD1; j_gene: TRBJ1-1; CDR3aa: CASSLGQGNTEAFF; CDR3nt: TGTGCCAGCAGCTTAGGACAGGGTAACACTGAAGCTTTCTTT
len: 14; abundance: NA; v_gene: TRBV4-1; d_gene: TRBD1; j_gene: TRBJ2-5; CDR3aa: CASSQGTGLETQYF; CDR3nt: TGCGCCAGCAGCCAAGGGACAGGGTTGGAGACCCAGTACTTC
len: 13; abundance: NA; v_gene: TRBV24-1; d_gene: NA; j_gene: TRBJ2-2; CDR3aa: CATSPLVTGELFF; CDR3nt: TGTGCCACCAGTCCCCTAGTAACCGGGGAGCTGTTTTTT
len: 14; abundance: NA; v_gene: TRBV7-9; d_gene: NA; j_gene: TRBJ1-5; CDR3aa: CASSLGSGNQPQHF; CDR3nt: TGTGCCAGCAGCTTAGGCTCAGGCAATCAGCCCCAGCATTTT
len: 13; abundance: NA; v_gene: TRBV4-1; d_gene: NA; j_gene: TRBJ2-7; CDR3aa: CASSPGGNYEQYF; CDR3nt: TGCGCCAGCAGTCCAGGGGGGAACTACGAGCAGTACTTC
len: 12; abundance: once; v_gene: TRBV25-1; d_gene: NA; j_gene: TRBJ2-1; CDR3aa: CASSDPVSPQFF; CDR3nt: TGTGCCAGCAGTGACCCGGTGTCTCCACAGTTCTTC
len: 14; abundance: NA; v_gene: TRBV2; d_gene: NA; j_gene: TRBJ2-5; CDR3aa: CASSGSRVQETQYF; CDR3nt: TGTGCCAGCAGTGGGTCCAGGGTTCAAGAGACCCAGTACTTC
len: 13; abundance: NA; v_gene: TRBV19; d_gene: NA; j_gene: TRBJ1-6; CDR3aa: CASSSGINSPLHF; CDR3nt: TGTGCCAGTAGCTCGGGGATTAATTCACCCCTCCACTTT
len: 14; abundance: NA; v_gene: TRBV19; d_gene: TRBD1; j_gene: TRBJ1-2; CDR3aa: CASIKDRRGYGYTF; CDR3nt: TGTGCCAGTATCAAGGACAGGCGGGGCTATGGCTACACCTTC
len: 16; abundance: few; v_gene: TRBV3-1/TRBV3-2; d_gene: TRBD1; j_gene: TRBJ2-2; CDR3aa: CASSQDRTGPTGELFF; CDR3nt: TGTGCCAGCAGCCAAGATAGGACAGGCCCGACCGGGGAGCTGTTTTTT
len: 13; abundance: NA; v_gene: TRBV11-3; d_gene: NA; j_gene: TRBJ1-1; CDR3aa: CASSSLPNTEAFF; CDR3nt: TGTGCCAGCAGCTCCCTTCCGAACACTGAAGCTTTCTTT
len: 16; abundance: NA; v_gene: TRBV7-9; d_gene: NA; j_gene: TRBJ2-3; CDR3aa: CASSLAGRGGTDTQYF; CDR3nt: TGTGCCAGCAGCTTAGCGGGCCGGGGAGGCACAGATACGCAGTATTTT
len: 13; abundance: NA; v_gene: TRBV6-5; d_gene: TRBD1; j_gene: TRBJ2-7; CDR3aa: CAIRKGQGSWGYF; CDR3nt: TGTGCCATAAGGAAGGGACAGGGGAGTTGGGGGTACTTC
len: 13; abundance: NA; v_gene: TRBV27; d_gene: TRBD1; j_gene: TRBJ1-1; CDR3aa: CASRRTGAGEAFF; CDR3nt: TGTGCCAGCAGACGGACAGGGGCGGGTGAAGCTTTCTTT
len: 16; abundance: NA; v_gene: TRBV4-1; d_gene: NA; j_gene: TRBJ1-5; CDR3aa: CASSHFDRSFNQPQHF; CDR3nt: TGCGCCAGCAGCCACTTCGACAGGTCCTTCAATCAGCCCCAGCATTTT
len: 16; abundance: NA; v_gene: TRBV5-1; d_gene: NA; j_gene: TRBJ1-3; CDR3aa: CASSLEGEGSGNTIYF; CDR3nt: TGCGCCAGCAGCTTGGAGGGGGAAGGCTCTGGAAACACCATATATTTT
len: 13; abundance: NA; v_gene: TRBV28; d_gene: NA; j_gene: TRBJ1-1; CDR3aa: CASSTGGEPEAFF; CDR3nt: TGTGCCAGCAGTACGGGGGGAGAGCCTGAAGCTTTCTTT
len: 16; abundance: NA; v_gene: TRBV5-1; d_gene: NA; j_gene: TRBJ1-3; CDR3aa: CASSPYSGDSGNTIYF; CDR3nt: TGCGCCAGCAGCCCCTACAGCGGTGACTCTGGAAACACCATATATTTT
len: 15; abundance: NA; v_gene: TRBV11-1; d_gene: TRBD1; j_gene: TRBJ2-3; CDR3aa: CASSLGDRGTDTQYF; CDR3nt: TGTGCCAGCAGCTTAGGGGACAGGGGAACAGATACGCAGTATTTT
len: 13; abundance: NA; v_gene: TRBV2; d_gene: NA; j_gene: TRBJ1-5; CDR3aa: CASSPGFRQPQHF; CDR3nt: TGTGCCAGCAGCCCGGGTTTCCGTCAGCCCCAGCATTTT
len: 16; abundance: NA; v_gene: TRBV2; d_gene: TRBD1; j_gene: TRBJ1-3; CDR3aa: CASSDEGAMAGNTIYF; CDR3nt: TGTGCCAGCAGTGATGAGGGGGCAATGGCTGGAAACACCATATATTTT
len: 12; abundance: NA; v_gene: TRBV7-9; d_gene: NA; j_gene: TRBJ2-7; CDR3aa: CASSLDSIKQYF; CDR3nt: TGTGCCAGCAGCTTAGACTCCATTAAGCAGTACTTC
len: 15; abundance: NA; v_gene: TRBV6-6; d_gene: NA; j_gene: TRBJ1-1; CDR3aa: CASNPVSGRGTEAFF; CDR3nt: TGTGCCAGCAACCCTGTTTCTGGGAGGGGGACTGAAGCTTTCTTT
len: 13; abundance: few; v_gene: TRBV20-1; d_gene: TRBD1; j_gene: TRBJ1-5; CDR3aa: CSASGQGNQPQHF; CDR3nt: TGCAGTGCTAGTGGACAGGGAAATCAGCCCCAGCATTTT
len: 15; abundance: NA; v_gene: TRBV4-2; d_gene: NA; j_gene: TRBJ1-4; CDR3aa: CASSTLQGVAEKLFF; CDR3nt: TGTGCCAGCAGCACTCTACAGGGAGTGGCTGAAAAACTGTTTTTT
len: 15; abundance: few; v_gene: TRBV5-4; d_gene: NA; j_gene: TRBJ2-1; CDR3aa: CASKNRSKGGNEQFF; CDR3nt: TGTGCCAGCAAAAACCGTAGCAAGGGGGGGAATGAGCAGTTCTTC
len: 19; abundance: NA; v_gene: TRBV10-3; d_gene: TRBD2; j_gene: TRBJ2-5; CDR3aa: CAISEGAGGLGGAWGPQYF; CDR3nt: TGTGCCATCAGTGAGGGAGCGGGGGGCCTTGGAGGGGCTTGGGGGCCCCAGTACTTC
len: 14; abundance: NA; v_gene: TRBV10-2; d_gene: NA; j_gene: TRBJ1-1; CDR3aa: CASSDMAFNTEAFF; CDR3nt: TGCGCCAGCAGTGATATGGCATTTAACACTGAAGCTTTCTTT
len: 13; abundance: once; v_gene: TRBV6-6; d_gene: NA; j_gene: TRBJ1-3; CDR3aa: CASSQQAGNTIYF; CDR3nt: TGTGCCAGCAGCCAACAGGCTGGAAACACCATATATTTT
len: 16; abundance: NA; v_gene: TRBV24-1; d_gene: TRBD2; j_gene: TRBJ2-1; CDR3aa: CATSDPLAGPYNEQFF; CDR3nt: TGTGCCACCAGTGACCCACTAGCGGGACCATACAATGAGCAGTTCTTC
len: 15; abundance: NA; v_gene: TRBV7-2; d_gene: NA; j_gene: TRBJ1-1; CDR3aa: CASSLAAGVSTEAFF; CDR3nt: TGTGCCAGCAGCTTAGCGGCGGGAGTGAGTACTGAAGCTTTCTTT
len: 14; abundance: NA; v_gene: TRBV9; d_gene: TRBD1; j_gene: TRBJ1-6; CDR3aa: CASSATGGGSPLHF; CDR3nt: TGTGCCAGCAGCGCTACAGGGGGCGGGTCACCCCTCCACTTT
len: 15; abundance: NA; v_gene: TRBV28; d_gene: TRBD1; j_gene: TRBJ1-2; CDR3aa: CASSPWTGGVYGYTF; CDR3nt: TGTGCCAGCAGCCCCTGGACAGGGGGAGTCTATGGCTACACCTTC
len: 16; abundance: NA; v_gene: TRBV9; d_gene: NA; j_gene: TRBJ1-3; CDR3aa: CASSPFPGRTGNTIYF; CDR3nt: TGTGCCAGCAGCCCCTTTCCCGGCAGGACTGGAAACACCATATATTTT